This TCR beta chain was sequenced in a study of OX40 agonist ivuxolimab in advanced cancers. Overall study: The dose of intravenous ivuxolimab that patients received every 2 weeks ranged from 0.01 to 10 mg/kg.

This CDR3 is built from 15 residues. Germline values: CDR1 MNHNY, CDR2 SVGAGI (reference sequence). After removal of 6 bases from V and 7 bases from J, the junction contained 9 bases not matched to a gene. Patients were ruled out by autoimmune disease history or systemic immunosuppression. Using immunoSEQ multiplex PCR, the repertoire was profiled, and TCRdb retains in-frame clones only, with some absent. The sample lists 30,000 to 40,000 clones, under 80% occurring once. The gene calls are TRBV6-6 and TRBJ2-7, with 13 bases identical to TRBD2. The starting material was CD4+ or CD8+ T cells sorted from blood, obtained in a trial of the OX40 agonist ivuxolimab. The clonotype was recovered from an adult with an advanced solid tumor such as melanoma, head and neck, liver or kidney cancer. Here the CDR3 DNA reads TGTGCCAGCAGACGCCCCGGGACTAGCGGGGTGGAGCAGTACTTC. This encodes CASRRPGTSGVEQYF.